This TCR beta chain was sequenced during a study of T cells in Graves' hyperthyroidism and ophthalmopathy. The study, taken as a whole, reports: Researchers report that a 13 V-J model separated ophthalmopathy from stable hyperthyroidism. The model identified upcoming ophthalmopathy a median around 7.1 months ahead of onset.

RNA transcripts gave rise to amplified TCR beta CDR3 regions. The HTBI set primed first-round TCR CDR3 RT-PCR. TCRdb re-derived calls from the multiplex PCR reads in MiXCR, one entry per CDR3 protein. The data contain hundreds of thousands of distinct CDR3 sequences, roughly 25% of them singletons. On this clonotype itself: The antigen is not known.

There are 15 residues in the CDR3. Germline CDR1 is MNHNS and CDR2 is SASEGT. Trimming shortened V by 3 bases and J by 3 bases, and 13 bases separated the two germline ends. It was considered stable Graves' hyperthyroidism when ophthalmopathy did not progress within 18 months. Isolation of PBMCs was performed on 8.5 to 10 ml fresh peripheral blood. This TCR was recovered from a man in his fifties with Graves' hyperthyroidism. The V gene is TRBV6-1, the J gene TRBJ2-3; D uncertain. Sequenced material: blood. The CDR3 nucleotides read TGTGCCAGCAGTGAGTGGTCACCCCATACAGATACGCAGTATTTT. Protein product: CASSEWSPHTDTQYF.